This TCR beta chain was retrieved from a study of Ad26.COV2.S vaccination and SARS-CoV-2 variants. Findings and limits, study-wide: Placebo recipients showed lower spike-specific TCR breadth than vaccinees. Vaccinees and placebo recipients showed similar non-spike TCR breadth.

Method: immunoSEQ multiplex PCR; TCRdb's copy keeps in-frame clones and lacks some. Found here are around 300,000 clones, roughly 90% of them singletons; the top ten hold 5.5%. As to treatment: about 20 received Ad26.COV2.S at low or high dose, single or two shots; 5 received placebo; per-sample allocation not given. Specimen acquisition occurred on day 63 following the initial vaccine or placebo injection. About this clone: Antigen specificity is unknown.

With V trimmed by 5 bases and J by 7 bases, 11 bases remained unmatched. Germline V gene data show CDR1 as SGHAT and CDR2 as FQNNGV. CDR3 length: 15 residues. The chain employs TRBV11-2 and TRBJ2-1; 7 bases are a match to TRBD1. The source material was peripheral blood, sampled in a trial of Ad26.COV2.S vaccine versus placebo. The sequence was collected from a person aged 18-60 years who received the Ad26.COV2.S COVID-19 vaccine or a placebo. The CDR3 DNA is TGTGCCAGCAGCCCGGGGACAGCCGGGGTAAATGAGCAGTTCTTC. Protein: CASSPGTAGVNEQFF. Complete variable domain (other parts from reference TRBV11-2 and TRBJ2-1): EAGVAQSPRYKIIEKRQSVAFWCNPISGHATLYWYQQILGQGPKLLIQFQNNGVVDDSQLPKDRFSAERLKGVDSTLKIQPAKLEDSAVYLCASSPGTAGVNEQFFGPGTRLTVL.